This paragraph reports one T cell receptor (beta chain). Germline-derived CDR1 and CDR2 are KGHSH and LQKENI. The CDR3 sequence is 14 residues long. TCRdb reprocessed the 5' RACE reads; each CDR3 protein has one entry and no DNA is given. In all, the sample yields roughly 420,000 distinct CDR3 sequences. This sample was taken from a study of T cells expressing NK-cell markers. Sequenced: blood T cells: a sorted CD56 or NKG2C T cell subset, CD4+ or CD8+ T cells, or bulk PBMC T cells (not recorded which). V usage is TRBV18 and J usage is TRBJ1-4. This receptor was obtained from a woman between 18 and 69 years old in good health. CDR3 residues: CASSPGGTREKLFF.